The 13 T cell receptor beta chains given below trace back to one sample, sequenced in a study of T-cell reconstitution after alpha-beta-depleted transplantation in children (dated by TCRdb to about 2016). Library construction relied on PCR. TCRdb records Illumina HiSeq 2500 as the sequencer. TCR libraries were prepared with molecular barcoding, using unique molecular identifiers to normalize TCRbeta repertoire quantification. TCRdb passed the public sequencing reads through fastp at Q25 and MiXCR, retaining productive beta sequences. One record per CDR3 amino acid sequence lists the most common genes and DNA. The sample table records hundreds of thousands of distinct CDR3 sequences; 8% to 9.5% of these occur just once. Clones ranked in the top ten supply approximately 6.6% of the sample. The specimen was PBMCs from the stem cell graft donor, collected from the stem cell graft. The receptors shown here come from a human donor who donated a stem cell graft to a child with acute lymphoblastic leukemia.

The genes are TRBV29-1 and TRBJ1-2; D is possibly TRBD1 (5 bases). V was pared by 6 bases and J by 6 bases, with 20 bases between. Germline V gene data show CDR1 as SQVTM and CDR2 as ANQGSEA. The CDR3 is made up of 14 amino acids. CDR3 nucleotide sequence: TGCAGCGTGACTCGGGACCGCCCGGGGGATGGCTACACCTTC. Protein: CSVTRDRPGDGYTF. Drawing the rest from reference TRBV29-1 and TRBJ1-2, the complete variable domain is SAVISQKPSRDICQRGTSLTIQCQVDSQVTMMFWYRQQPGQSLTLIATANQGSEATYESGFVIDKFPISRPNLTFSTLTVSNMSPEDSSIYLCSVTRDRPGDGYTFGSGTRLTVV.

The gene calls are TRBV7-9 and TRBJ1-5; the D is unclear. CDR3 size: 15 residues. CDR1 is SEHNR and CDR2 is FQNEAQ in the germline V gene (reference sequence). V was clipped by 4 bases and J by 6 bases, with 16 bases between them. CDR3 residues: CASSSKGRDGQPQHF. The DNA for the CDR3 is TGTGCCAGCAGCTCCAAAGGGAGGGATGGTCAGCCCCAGCATTTT.

This clonotype was observed at least ten times. This chain connects TRBV29-1 to TRBJ2-7, with D possibly being TRBD1 (6 bases). Trimming took 4 bases from V and 0 from J, leaving 13 bases between them. Per germline, CDR1 SQVTM and CDR2 ANQGSEA. CDR3 length: 14 amino acids. The CDR3 DNA reads as TGCAGCGTTGGGGCAGGGGTGAACTCCTACGAGCAGTACTTC. Protein: CSVGAGVNSYEQYF.

In its sample, this clonotype was seen a few times. The chain combines TRBV12-3 or TRBV12-4 with TRBJ2-2; 8 bases map to TRBD2. V trimming: 8 bases; J trimming: 0 bases; junction bases outside the gene matches: 5. The CDR3 loop spans 15 amino acids. CDR3 in amino acids: CASLRGLANTGELFF. Written as DNA, the CDR3 is TGTGCCAGCTTACGGGGACTAGCGAACACCGGGGAGCTGTTTTTT.

The chain links TRBV5-1 to TRBJ2-2; no definite D call. The V gene lost 0 bases and the J gene lost 10 bases, with 10 bases spanning the gap. Germline lookup yields CDR1 SGHRS and CDR2 YFSETQ. The CDR3 has 13 amino acids. CDR3 DNA: TGCGCCAGCAGCTTGGATAGATCCCAGGAGCTGTTTTTT. Its protein is CASSLDRSQELFF.

The chain recombines TRBV7-6 with TRBJ2-5; 12 positions agree with TRBD2. CDR3 length: 17 amino acids. The trim removed 5 bases at V and 6 bases at J, leaving 13 bases unmatched. The germline V gene encodes CDR1 SGHVS and CDR2 FNYEAQ. CDR3 nucleotides: TGTGCCAGCAGCCCCATCCCGACTAGCGGGGGCGGAAAGACCCAGTACTTC. Its translation is CASSPIPTSGGGKTQYF.

This clonotype showed up just a few times. The rearrangement joins TRBV5-1 to TRBJ2-1; 11 bases agree with TRBD1. Germline V lookup: CDR1 SGHRS, CDR2 YFSETQ. After removal of 6 bases from V and 6 bases from J, the junction contained 11 bases not matched to a gene. There are 16 residues in the CDR3. This CDR3 reads CASTVSPGTGGNEQFF. In DNA form, the CDR3 reads TGCGCCAGCACCGTCAGTCCCGGGACAGGGGGCAATGAGCAGTTCTTC.

This chain uses TRBV6-1 with TRBJ1-3; 8 nucleotides line up with TRBD1. Germline lookup yields CDR1 MNHNS and CDR2 SASEGT. The length of the CDR3 is 15 residues. The V and J ends lost 6 bases and 2 bases, in that order; junction bases with no gene match: 6. CDR3 amino acids: CASSRTTGAGNTIYF. DNA of the CDR3: TGTGCCAGCAGCCGGACGACAGGGGCTGGAAACACCATATATTTT.

This clonotype was seen repeatedly, ten times or more. The chain employs TRBV7-6 and TRBJ2-3; no reliable D call. The CDR3 length is 12 residues. Germline lookup yields CDR1 SGHVS and CDR2 FNYEAQ. Trimming removed 0 bases at V and 6 bases at J, with 4 bases between. The CDR3 loop reads CASSLATDTQYF. DNA for the CDR3: TGTGCCAGCAGCTTAGCCACGGATACGCAGTATTTT.

This clonotype has at least ten counts. In DNA, the CDR3 is TGTGCCAGCAGCTCAAATCTGGGACTAGCGGGGGGCAATGAGCAGTTCTTC. It translates to CASSSNLGLAGGNEQFF. The chain couples TRBV11-2 to TRBJ2-1; 15 bases align to TRBD2. V trimming: 4 bases; J trimming: 6 bases; junction bases outside the gene matches: 7. From germline, CDR1 is SGHAT and CDR2 FQNNGV. The CDR3 covers 17 residues.

This clonotype was picked up many times. CDR3 in amino acids: CASSFGTGAGQPQHF. The CDR3 DNA sequence: TGTGCCAGTAGTTTCGGGACAGGGGCGGGACAGCCCCAGCATTTT. This chain links TRBV19 with TRBJ1-5; 10 nucleotides match TRBD1. Germline values: CDR1 LNHDA, CDR2 SQIVND (reference sequence). V dropped 5 bases and J dropped 7; count of bases not matched to a gene: 8. The CDR3 totals 15 residues.

This clonotype appeared many times. This sequence joins TRBV24-1 and TRBJ2-2; the D gene is possibly TRBD2 (5 bases). Germline CDR1 is KGHDR and CDR2 is SFDVKD. The CDR3 runs 17 residues. Between the trimmed V and J ends, which lost 1 base and 1 base, there was a span of 12 bases. The CDR3 region is CATSDFTTGGNTGELFF. The CDR3 DNA reads as TGTGCCACCAGTGATTTTACGACTGGAGGGAACACCGGGGAGCTGTTTTTT.

At least ten counts were recorded for this clonotype. The genes are TRBV11-2 and TRBJ2-2; D possibly matches TRBD1 or TRBD2 (5 bases each). V gave up 5 bases and J gave up 7 bases, with 17 bases separating them. This CDR3 has 15 amino acids. Germline V gene lookup returns CDR1 SGHAT and CDR2 FQNNGV. This chain's CDR3 is CASSPGTVANGELFF. CDR3 bases: TGTGCCAGCAGCCCCGGGACGGTTGCGAACGGGGAGCTGTTTTTT.